Listed here are 17 T cell receptor beta chains from one sample, sequenced in a study of blood T cells in healthy people across ages. It was with a sample-barcoded 5' primer and a J-beta primer mix that a second PCR of roughly 7 to 12 cycles was run. TCRdb passed the 5' RACE reads through MiXCR, listing each CDR3 protein once. Of approximately 700,000 distinct CDR3 sequences listed, approximately 29% are singletons. Sequenced material: blood. The receptors originated from a woman at least 80 years old in good health.

The J gene is TRBJ1-1, the V gene TRBV7-2; D not certain. CDR1 and CDR2 (germline): SGHTA, FQGNSA. With 5 bases removed from V and 4 bases from J, the gap between germline ends came to 11 bases. CDR3 length: 13 residues. The chain's CDR3 is CASSRAEGTEAFF. The CDR3 nucleotides are TGTGCCAGCAGCCGGGCGGAGGGCACTGAAGCTTTCTTT.

On this clonotype: It may be a read error: a sequence one base away is much more abundant. The chain uses TRBV2 and TRBJ1-6; D is unclear. The germline gives CDR1 SNHLY, CDR2 FYNNEI. The CDR3 is made up of 13 amino acids. The CDR3 protein is CASSRDINTPLHF. The CDR3 DNA is TGTGCCAGCAGTCGAGACATTAATACACCCCTCCACTTT.

This clonotype appeared many times. The chain links TRBV28 to TRBJ2-7; 8 bases line up with TRBD1. Trimming cost V 6 bases and J 2 bases; bases outside gene matches: 3. The CDR3 covers 13 residues. Germline CDR1 MDHEN, CDR2 SYDVKM. DNA for the CDR3: TGTGCCAGCAGGAGACAGGGGACCTACGAGCAGTACTTC. This translates into CASRRQGTYEQYF.

There are many counts of this clonotype. The genes are TRBV4-2 and TRBJ2-5; 8 bases match TRBD2. The junction had 12 bases not matched to a gene; V was cut back by 4 bases and J by 5 bases. The CDR3 totals 16 residues. Per germline, CDR1 LGHNA and CDR2 YNFKEQ. The CDR3 reads CASSPTLQRGWETQYF. CDR3 DNA: TGTGCCAGCAGCCCCACTCTGCAGCGGGGGTGGGAGACCCAGTACTTC.

This clonotype was picked up a small number of times. J is TRBJ2-7 and V is TRBV7-8; D gene uncertain. This CDR3 has 15 residues. V was clipped by 2 bases and J by 5 bases, with 16 bases between them. CDR1 is SGHVS and CDR2 is FQNEAQ in the germline V gene. CDR3 coding DNA: TGTGCCAGCAGCTTATCCGGCTCCCTGAGCCACGAGCAGTACTTC. Protein product: CASSLSGSLSHEQYF. Supplemented by reference TRBV7-8 and TRBJ2-7, the full variable domain reads GAGVSQSPRYKVAKRGQDVALRCDPISGHVSLFWYQQALGQGPEFLTYFQNEAQLDKSGLPSDRFFAERPEGSVSTLKIQRTQQEDSAVYLCASSLSGSLSHEQYFGPGTRLTVT.

This clonotype was counted only a few times. The V call is TRBV4-3, the J call TRBJ1-1, with D hard to call. V shed 1 base and J shed 0 bases, with 9 bases lying between them. Germline V gene data show CDR1 as LGHNA and CDR2 as YSLEER. This CDR3 has 15 residues. This CDR3 reads CASSQGGQMNTEAFF. In DNA, the CDR3 is TGCGCCAGCAGCCAAGGGGGTCAGATGAACACTGAAGCTTTCTTT.

This clonotype was detected ten times or more. The gene calls are TRBV3-1 and TRBJ1-2; the match to TRBD1 covers 7 bases. Germline-derived CDR1 and CDR2 are LGHDT and YNNKEL (reference sequence). J lost 4 bases, V lost 3 bases, and 5 bases had no gene match. The CDR3 consists of 14 residues. CDR3 nucleotide sequence: TGTGCCAGCAGCCAGCTCGGACAGGCCTATGGCTACACCTTC. It is translated as CASSQLGQAYGYTF.

This clonotype was seen a handful of times. Since a much larger clone is just one base distant, this may be a read error. The chain combines TRBV20-1 with TRBJ2-5; 8 nucleotides match TRBD1. The CDR3 runs to 10 residues. Germline V gene lookup returns CDR1 DFQATT and CDR2 SNEGSKA (reference sequence). With 6 bases clipped from V and 11 bases from J, the junction kept 5 bases outside the gene matches. The CDR3 sequence: CSATDREQYF. The CDR3 DNA follows: TGCAGTGCAACGGACAGGGAGCAGTACTTC.

This clonotype was found a few times. V usage is TRBV3-1 and J usage is TRBJ2-5, with 11 bases matching TRBD2. J was trimmed by 1 base and V by 2 bases; bases with no gene match: 12. The CDR3 is 19 amino acids. Germline loops: CDR1 LGHDT, CDR2 YNNKEL (reference sequence). CDR3 in amino acids: CASSQFPPTSGGIQETQYF. As DNA, the CDR3 is TGTGCCAGCAGCCAATTCCCCCCTACTAGCGGGGGAATCCAAGAGACCCAGTACTTC.

V gene TRBV7-9 combines with J gene TRBJ2-6, with D unclear. Trimming took 2 bases from V and 0 from J, leaving 11 bases between them. This CDR3 comprises 17 residues. Germline values: CDR1 SEHNR, CDR2 FQNEAQ (reference sequence). Written as DNA, the CDR3 is TGTGCCAGCAGCTTATTGGGCACAGCCTCTGGGGCCAACGTCCTGACTTTC. The encoded protein is CASSLLGTASGANVLTF.

Ten or more counts support this clonotype. J is TRBJ2-1 and V is TRBV30, with TRBD2 matching 7 bases. The CDR3 runs 12 residues. The V gene's germline CDR1 is GTSNPN and CDR2 SVGIG (reference sequence). V was clipped by 3 bases and J by 4 bases; unmatched bases: 0. The CDR3 bases are TGTGCCTGGAGCGGGGGGTACAATGAGCAGTTCTTC. Protein product: CAWSGGYNEQFF. The full variable domain, in which reference TRBV30 and TRBJ2-1 provide the parts outside the CDR3, is SQTIHQWPATLVQPVGSPLSLECTVEGTSNPNLYWYRQAAGRGLQLLFYSVGIGQISSEVPQNLSASRPQDRQFILSSKKLLLSDSGFYLCAWSGGYNEQFFGPGTRLTVL.

This clonotype showed up just a few times. J is TRBJ1-1 and V is TRBV7-6, with 12 bases matching TRBD1. This CDR3 is 14 amino acids long. CDR1 is SGHVS, CDR2 FNYEAQ, per germline. V lost 9 bases and J lost 4; bases outside the gene matches: 6. The CDR3, as DNA: TGTGCCAGTTGGGACAGGGGGCAGGCCACTGAAGCTTTCTTT. This sequence encodes CASWDRGQATEAFF.

Concerning this clonotype: At one end, the junction sequence differs from germline, possibly due to a read error. The chain recombines TRBV5-8 with TRBJ1-2; perhaps TRBD1 as D (6 bases). The CDR3 is 15 amino acids. Germline CDR1 is SGHTS and CDR2 is YDEGEE. The CDR3 loop reads CASSLAPRGDYGHTF. Written as DNA, the CDR3 is TGTGCCAGCAGCTTGGCCCCGAGGGGGGACTATGGCCACACCTTC.

At least ten counts were recorded for this clonotype. V usage is TRBV20-1 and J usage is TRBJ2-3; 12 bases line up with TRBD2. The CDR3 has 14 residues. V gave up 4 bases and J gave up 6 bases; unmatched junction bases: 5. Per the germline V gene, CDR1 is DFQATT and CDR2 is SNEGSKA (reference sequence). CDR3 nucleotides: TGCAGTGCTACCCTAGCGGGGGGGCTGGATACGCAGTATTTT. Amino acids: CSATLAGGLDTQYF.

The chain couples TRBV5-1 to TRBJ2-3; 12 positions match TRBD1. V trimming: 3 bases; J trimming: 6 bases; junction bases outside the gene matches: 5. The CDR3 contains 15 residues. Germline-derived CDR1 and CDR2 are SGHRS and YFSETQ. CDR3 in amino acids: CASSSRDRGPDTQYF. DNA of the CDR3: TGCGCCAGCAGCTCCCGGGACAGGGGGCCCGATACGCAGTATTTT.

Written as DNA, the CDR3 is TGTGCCAGCAGCTCCCCGTTCAGGGGGCACAACGAGCAGTACTTC. This codes for CASSSPFRGHNEQYF. The rearrangement joins TRBV7-2 to TRBJ2-7; 8 positions match TRBD1. The trim removed 4 bases at V and 5 bases at J, leaving 10 bases unmatched. Germline V gene lookup returns CDR1 SGHTA and CDR2 FQGNSA. This CDR3 has 15 residues.

The genes are TRBV10-3 and TRBJ1-2; the D is unclear. Trimming removed 0 bases at V and 0 bases at J, with 5 bases between. Germline V lookup: CDR1 ENHRY, CDR2 SYGVKD. The CDR3 is 14 amino acids. CDR3: CAISESKANYGYTF. DNA for the CDR3: TGTGCCATCAGTGAGTCGAAAGCTAACTATGGCTACACCTTC.